A single sample gave rise to the 29 T cell receptor beta chains below, sequenced in a study of CD8+ T cells in alopecia areata. As for treatment: oral pan-JAK inhibitor, 5-10 mg twice daily. Extracted RNA was reverse transcribed, and the resulting cDNA served as sequencing template. Method: immunoSEQ multiplex PCR; TCRdb's copy keeps in-frame clones and lacks some. The sample lists roughly 180,000 clones; roughly three fifths were seen once. Sequencing was performed on CD4+ T cells sorted from blood, taken at week 4, from a patient treated with tofacitinib. These receptors were obtained from a human donor with alopecia areata.

CDR3 bases: TGTGCCAGCAGCCTACCGACAGGGGGCTTCACTGAAGCTTTCTTT. Protein: CASSLPTGGFTEAFF. The rearrangement joins TRBV5-4 to TRBJ1-1, with 10 bases lining up with TRBD1. V lost 4 bases and J lost 4; bases outside the gene matches: 7. The CDR3 sequence is 15 residues long. Per germline, CDR1 SGHNT and CDR2 YYREEE (reference sequence).

About this clone: The junction departs from the called germline gene at one end, perhaps through a read error. The rearrangement joins TRBV29-1 to TRBJ2-3; 9 bases align to TRBD1. Germline-derived CDR1 and CDR2 are SQVTM and ANQGSEA. The length of the CDR3 is 12 residues. CDR3: CNVGDRVDTQYF. DNA for the CDR3: TGCAACGTTGGGGACAGGGTGGATACGCAGTATTTT.

V and J are TRBV2 and TRBJ1-1, with 11 bases identical to TRBD1. Losses at the gene ends were 11 bases for V and 3 bases for J; bases not matched to a gene: 5. This CDR3 region has 13 residues. Germline V lookup: CDR1 SNHLY, CDR2 FYNNEI. The CDR3 DNA follows: TGTGCCTTAGGACAGGGGGCCTACACTGAAGCTTTCTTT. Protein product: CALGQGAYTEAFF.

The chain links TRBV28 to TRBJ2-7; maybe TRBD1 (6 bases). V lost 5 bases, J lost 3 bases, and 11 bases lay in between. The V gene's germline CDR1 is MDHEN and CDR2 SYDVKM. This CDR3 spans 13 amino acids. CDR3 region: CASSIQGFYEQYF. In DNA form, the CDR3 reads TGTGCCAGCAGTATCCAGGGGTTCTACGAGCAGTACTTC.

The V gene is TRBV6-5, the J gene TRBJ2-5; possibly TRBD1 or TRBD2 for D (5 bases each). This CDR3 has 12 residues. With 9 bases removed from V and 4 bases from J, the gap between germline ends came to 12 bases. Germline values: CDR1 MNHEY, CDR2 SVGAGI. This chain's CDR3 is CASSGTGETQYF. For the CDR3, the DNA is TGTGCCAGTTCCGGGACGGGAGAGACCCAGTACTTC.

This chain uses TRBV29-1 with TRBJ2-5, with D possibly matching TRBD1 (5 bases). The V end was cut by 3 bases, the J end by 3 bases, with 8 bases between. The CDR3 totals 12 residues. Germline V gene data show CDR1 as SQVTM and CDR2 as ANQGSEA. CDR3 residues: CSVDNRKETQYF. CDR3 nucleotides: TGCAGCGTTGATAACAGGAAAGAGACCCAGTACTTC.

The V gene is TRBV7-2, the J gene TRBJ2-6, with D tentatively TRBD1 (6 bases). V lost 2 bases to trimming and J lost 11 bases, with 7 bases between them. The CDR3 runs to 12 residues. Per germline, CDR1 SGHTA and CDR2 FQGNSA. The CDR3 DNA sequence: TGTGCCAGCAGCTTATACAGGGACGTCCTGACTTTC. Protein: CASSLYRDVLTF. The full variable domain, completed using reference TRBV7-2 and TRBJ2-6, is GAGVSQSPSNKVTEKGKDVELRCDPISGHTALYWYRQSLGQGLEFLIYFQGNSAPDKSGLPSDRFSAERTGGSVSTLTIQRTQQEDSAVYLCASSLYRDVLTFGAGSRLTVL.

V and J are TRBV7-2 and TRBJ1-1; 8 bases map to TRBD1. V was pared by 6 bases and J by 4 bases, with 10 bases of the junction left unmatched. CDR3 length: 15 residues. Germline V gene sequence: CDR1 SGHTA, CDR2 FQGNSA. CDR3 region: CASRGDRSRGTEAFF. The CDR3 DNA sequence: TGTGCCAGCAGGGGGGACAGGAGTCGGGGCACTGAAGCTTTCTTT.

The rearrangement links TRBV30 to TRBJ2-7; 11 bases match TRBD1. The germline CDR1 and CDR2 sequences are GTSNPN and SVGIG (reference sequence). CDR3 size: 13 residues. The V segment lost 4 bases and the J segment 9 bases; nucleotides outside the gene matches: 8. CDR3 protein: CAWTVDRGRAQYF. The CDR3 coding sequence is TGTGCCTGGACCGTGGACAGGGGGCGCGCGCAGTACTTC.

The chain employs TRBV7-9 and TRBJ2-3, with D perhaps matching TRBD1 or TRBD2 (6 bases each). The CDR3 contains 14 residues. CDR1 and CDR2 (germline): SEHNR, FQNEAQ (reference sequence). V gave up 2 bases and J gave up 3 bases, with 9 bases separating them. The CDR3 sequence is CASSLKGGTDTQYF. The CDR3 DNA sequence: TGTGCCAGCAGCTTAAAAGGGGGGACAGATACGCAGTATTTT.

This clone was found a few times. The J gene is TRBJ2-5, the V gene TRBV28; no firm D call. V was shortened by 3 bases and J by 4 bases, with 6 bases between the two germline ends. The V gene's germline CDR1 is MDHEN and CDR2 SYDVKM. The CDR3 runs 12 residues. CDR3 in DNA: TGTGCCAGCAGTTTGCCCCTAGAGACCCAGTACTTC. Translation gives CASSLPLETQYF. The entire variable domain, with the rest obtained from reference TRBV28 and TRBJ2-5, is as follows: DVKVTQSSRYLVKRTGEKVFLECVQDMDHENMFWYRQDPGLGLRLIYFSYDVKMKEKGDIPEGYSVSREKKERFSLILESASTNQTSMYLCASSLPLETQYFGPGTRLLVL.

This clone was observed a few times. The J gene is TRBJ2-7, the V gene TRBV29-1; D is uncertain. The CDR3 totals 11 residues. CDR1 SQVTM and CDR2 ANQGSEA come from the germline V gene. V was trimmed by 4 bases and J by 1 base, leaving 5 bases between them. CDR3 nucleotides: TGCAGCGTTGTCCTGTCCTACGAGCAGTACTTC. Protein: CSVVLSYEQYF.

The chain's CDR3 is CASSTTPGEGSEQYF. The CDR3 nucleotides read TGTGCCAGCAGTACGACCCCGGGGGAAGGGAGCGAGCAGTACTTC. The gene calls are TRBV9 and TRBJ2-7, with a tentative D call TRBD2 (6 bases). This CDR3 has 15 residues. The V end lost 5 bases, the J end lost 6 bases, and 21 bases lay between the germline ends. The V gene's germline CDR1 is SGDLS and CDR2 YYNGEE.

A few counts support this clone. The chain links TRBV23-1 to TRBJ2-1, with D tentatively TRBD2 (6 bases). TRBV23-1 is an open reading frame whose function is uncertain. CDR3 size: 16 residues. Trimming stripped 8 bases from V and 4 bases from J, with 21 bases between. This CDR3 reads CASRSGRSRNYNEQFF. CDR3 DNA sequence: TGCGCCAGCCGCAGTGGGAGGTCCAGGAATTACAATGAGCAGTTCTTC.

In its sample, this clone was seen a few times. The chain joins TRBV19 to TRBJ2-1; the match to TRBD2 covers 10 bases. Per the germline V gene, CDR1 is LNHDA and CDR2 is SQIVND (reference sequence). The CDR3 length is 16 residues. The CDR3 here is CASSRLAGVSYNEQFF. The CDR3 nucleotides read TGTGCGTCCAGTAGGCTAGCGGGGGTCTCCTACAATGAGCAGTTCTTC.

The chain has TRBV2 and TRBJ2-7; D ambiguous. CDR3 length: 12 residues. The germline V gene encodes CDR1 SNHLY and CDR2 FYNNEI. Trimming removed 5 bases from V and 3 bases from J, with 8 bases in between. CDR3: CASSPQSYEQYF. The CDR3 bases are TGTGCCAGCAGTCCCCAAAGCTACGAGCAGTACTTC.

This rearrangement joins TRBV7-9 to TRBJ2-5, with 7 bases fitting TRBD1. With 8 bases clipped from V and 2 bases from J, the junction kept 5 bases outside the gene matches. Germline V gene lookup returns CDR1 SEHNR and CDR2 FQNEAQ (reference sequence). CDR3 size: 13 residues. DNA for the CDR3: TGTGCCAGCCGCCGGGACAGACAAGAGACCCAGTACTTC. The encoded protein is CASRRDRQETQYF.

This chain connects TRBV29-1 to TRBJ1-5; 9 nucleotides agree with TRBD1. The junction had 3 bases not matched to a gene; V was cut back by 4 bases and J by 5 bases. CDR3 length: 13 residues. Germline V gene lookup returns CDR1 SQVTM and CDR2 ANQGSEA. This chain's CDR3 is CSVGQGGYQPQHF. Written as DNA, the CDR3 is TGCAGCGTTGGACAGGGGGGATATCAGCCCCAGCATTTT.

V gene TRBV29-1 combines with J gene TRBJ2-6; D unclear. Deletions cut 4 bases from V and 0 bases from J, with 13 bases between. The CDR3 loop spans 16 amino acids. Germline V CDR1 and CDR2: SQVTM, ANQGSEA. Written as DNA, the CDR3 is TGCAGCGTTGCCCCTAATGACCTCTCTGGGGCCAACGTCCTGACTTTC. Encoded protein: CSVAPNDLSGANVLTF.

The chain recombines TRBV5-1 with TRBJ1-6, with D unclear. This CDR3 is 17 amino acids long. The V gene's germline CDR1 is SGHRS and CDR2 YFSETQ. V was cut by 0 bases and J by 5 bases, with 15 bases left in between. CDR3 sequence reads: CASSLEAVGYNNSPLHF. The CDR3 nucleotides read TGCGCCAGCAGCTTGGAGGCAGTCGGCTATAATAATTCACCCCTCCACTTT.

This chain uses TRBV30 with TRBJ1-5, with D uncertain. Per the germline V gene, CDR1 is GTSNPN and CDR2 is SVGIG (reference sequence). V was pared by 7 bases and J by 4 bases, with 17 bases between. The CDR3 has 14 residues. CDR3 region: CASSPLPGNQPQHF. The DNA for the CDR3 is TGTGCCTCCTCCCCCCTCCCGGGGAATCAGCCCCAGCATTTT.

This clone showed up just once. J is TRBJ1-4 and V is TRBV30, with unresolved D. The CDR3 has 12 amino acids. Trimming removed 1 base at V and 4 bases at J, with 4 bases between. Germline loops: CDR1 GTSNPN, CDR2 SVGIG (reference sequence). The CDR3 coding sequence is TGTGCCTGGAGTGGGGGTAATGAAAAACTGTTTTTT. Protein product: CAWSGGNEKLFF.

This clone occurred a few times. Other DNA sequences within the sample encode an identical CDR3. The V call is TRBV4-1, the J call TRBJ2-7, with TRBD1 identical over 7 bases. The CDR3 is made up of 14 amino acids. J gave up 1 base and V 4 bases, and 4 bases lay outside the gene matches. The germline CDR1 and CDR2 sequences are MGHRA and YSYEKL. CDR3 amino acids: CASSRPGQSYEQYF. CDR3 nucleotide sequence: TGCGCCAGCAGCCGCCCGGGACAGTCCTACGAGCAGTACTTC.

The V and J genes are TRBV2 and TRBJ2-4; either TRBD1 or TRBD2 may fit D (5 bases each). The V end was cut by 0 bases, the J end by 8 bases, with 14 bases between. Looked up from germline, CDR1 is SNHLY and CDR2 is FYNNEI. The length of the CDR3 is 15 residues. CDR3 protein: CASSEAGVTAHIQYF. The CDR3 nucleotides are TGTGCCAGCAGTGAAGCGGGGGTCACCGCACACATTCAGTACTTC.

V and J are TRBV9 and TRBJ1-1; the D gene is possibly TRBD1 (5 bases). V was clipped by 4 bases and J by 0 bases, with 10 bases between them. The length of the CDR3 is 14 residues. In germline, CDR1 is SGDLS, CDR2 YYNGEE. The CDR3 nucleotides read TGTGCCAGCAGCTTGTCAGGGTTGAACACTGAAGCTTTCTTT. Its translation: CASSLSGLNTEAFF.

The gene calls are TRBV5-1 and TRBJ1-2; D remains unclear. The V gene lost 4 bases and the J gene lost 5 bases, with 12 bases spanning the gap. The CDR3 is 13 residues long. Germline V gene data show CDR1 as SGHRS and CDR2 as YFSETQ. CDR3 bases: TGCGCCAGCAGCCCCCGGGGAGGTTATGGCTACACCTTC. Translated, it gives CASSPRGGYGYTF.

The CDR3 DNA is TGCGCCAGCAGCTTGGGGATAGGATACACTGAAGCTTTCTTT. It specifies CASSLGIGYTEAFF. The chain employs TRBV5-1 and TRBJ1-1; no clear D gene. This CDR3 comprises 14 residues. The germline V and J ends were trimmed by 0 bases and 3 bases, with 9 bases remaining between them. CDR1 SGHRS and CDR2 YFSETQ come from the germline V gene.

As for this clone: The same CDR3 can be traced to other DNA sequences in this sample. The chain has TRBV4-1 and TRBJ2-5; D might be TRBD1 or TRBD2, each matching 5 bases. This CDR3 region has 13 residues. The ends were cut back, 1 base at V and 5 bases at J, with 8 bases in the middle. The germline CDR1 and CDR2 sequences are MGHRA and YSYEKL. CDR3 loop: CASSQVGGETQYF. CDR3 DNA: TGCGCCAGCAGCCAAGTTGGGGGTGAGACCCAGTACTTC.

The rearrangement joins TRBV15 to TRBJ2-5; no reliable D call. CDR3 length equals 13 residues. V gave up 0 bases and J gave up 5 bases, with 7 bases separating them. Germline lookup yields CDR1 LNHNV and CDR2 YYDKDF (reference sequence). This CDR3 reads CATSRDRRETQYF. CDR3 coding DNA: TGTGCCACCAGCAGAGATCGGCGGGAGACCCAGTACTTC.